Listed below are T cell receptor beta chains from one sample, sequenced in a study of cytomegalovirus exposure and HLA in healthy donors. Sequencing used immunoSEQ multiplex PCR; TCRdb keeps in-frame clones, though not all of them. The repertoire includes 85,000 to 90,000 clones, roughly 84% of them detected once, and around 2.5% sits in the top ten. The sequencing input was PBMCs. These receptors were obtained from a young man in good health and CMV-seronegative. CDR3s include the opening cysteine and the closing phenylalanine or tryptophan.

J: TRBJ1-5; V: TRBV10-3; CDR3: CAIATGGRQPQHF
J: TRBJ2-7; V: TRBV7-9; CDR3: CASTLDSYHPEQYF
J: TRBJ1-5; V: TRBV7-8; CDR3: CASSLGRRNQPQHF
J: TRBJ2-5; V: TRBV7-3; CDR3: CASSLNPPGVGETQYF
J: TRBJ2-7; V: TRBV30; CDR3: CAWSVGSYEQYF
J: TRBJ2-7; V: TRBV2; CDR3: CASRMDSLYEQYF
J: TRBJ1-4; V: TRBV5-6; CDR3: CASSLYSQVLNEKLFF
J: TRBJ1-2; V: TRBV7-9; CDR3: CASNTPGGRGYTF
J: TRBJ2-3; V: TRBV2; CDR3: CASIGTSGLPDTQYF
J: TRBJ2-7; V: TRBV6-5; CDR3: CASSPRQGSSYEQYF
J: TRBJ1-2; V: TRBV5-1; CDR3: CASSYQGDGGYTF
J: TRBJ2-2; V: TRBV5-6; CDR3: CASSASLTHTGELFF
J: TRBJ1-1; V: TRBV11-1; CDR3: CASSFRDSENTEAFF
J: TRBJ1-2; V: TRBV7-9; CDR3: CASSLGGANYGYTF
J: TRBJ2-1; V: TRBV4-1; CDR3: CASSQDPKADPYNEQFF
J: TRBJ2-1; V: TRBV25-1; CDR3: CASSQALGTGESIEQFF
J: TRBJ1-1; V: TRBV13; CDR3: CASSGAGTALNTEAFF
J: TRBJ1-5; V: TRBV23-1; CDR3: CASSQFVKAGREQPQHF
J: TRBJ2-1; V: TRBV7-3; CDR3: CASSLQAGGLNEQFF
J: TRBJ1-5; V: TRBV19; CDR3: CASSIAGSNQPQHF
J: TRBJ1-1; V: TRBV6-1; CDR3: CASGTGWTEAFF
J: TRBJ2-7; V: TRBV6-5; CDR3: CATSPGRGALSGQYF
J: TRBJ2-3; V: TRBV6-4; CDR3: CASSEVAGDLDTQYF
J: TRBJ1-6; V: TRBV13; CDR3: CASSLRPGLESPLHF
J: TRBJ1-2; V: TRBV4-2; CDR3: CASSFRDRARFYGYTF
J: TRBJ1-6; V: TRBV28; CDR3: CASSETDFNSPLHF
J: TRBJ1-1; V: TRBV5-1; CDR3: CASSSLTGLTEAFF
J: TRBJ2-1; V: TRBV6-5; CDR3: CASRRQGNNEQFF
J: TRBJ1-3; V: TRBV28; CDR3: CASSRTGGTAGYTIYF
J: TRBJ2-2; V: TRBV19; CDR3: CASSSRGGQNTGELFF
J: TRBJ2-7; V: TRBV4-2; CDR3: CASSPGVAGEQYF
J: TRBJ1-5; V: TRBV9; CDR3: CASSPGTGGNQPQHF
J: TRBJ2-3; V: TRBV7-2; CDR3: CASSLAPGTDTQYF
J: TRBJ2-5; V: TRBV11-2; CDR3: CASSPVGLGAGTQYF
J: TRBJ2-1; V: TRBV7-9; CDR3: CASSLNSDEQFF
J: TRBJ1-5; V: TRBV10-3; CDR3: CASRPVLGEANQPQHF
J: TRBJ2-7; V: TRBV27; CDR3: CASSSGSSYEQYF
J: TRBJ2-1; V: TRBV29-1; CDR3: CSTFEGGMGEQFF
J: TRBJ1-5; V: TRBV6-6; CDR3: CASSYRGLSNQPQHF
J: TRBJ1-1; V: TRBV7-8; CDR3: CASRTGGSAEAFF
J: TRBJ1-1; V: TRBV18; CDR3: CASSPSGAGDTEAFF
J: TRBJ1-2; V: TRBV14; CDR3: CASSQDLGQGAGGYTF
J: TRBJ1-3; V: TRBV5-4; CDR3: CASSLRTGSGNTIYF
J: TRBJ2-1; V: TRBV11-3; CDR3: CASSSSWAGTAEGGQFF
J: TRBJ2-1; V: TRBV9; CDR3: CASSVEAGDYNEQFF
J: TRBJ1-2; V: TRBV28; CDR3: CATMKGLGLLNYGYTF
J: TRBJ2-1; V: TRBV18; CDR3: CASSPRAVSYNEQFF
J: TRBJ1-5; V: TRBV19; CDR3: CASRIGQGAYSNQPQHF
J: TRBJ2-2; V: TRBV19; CDR3: CASMWWGGNTGELFF
J: TRBJ1-5; V: TRBV10-2; CDR3: CASSASFGTGVEGIDQPQHF
J: TRBJ1-2; V: TRBV10-3; CDR3: CAISEMEGSLGYGYTF
J: TRBJ1-2; V: TRBV5-6; CDR3: CASSYRGTGYTF